This entry concerns a single T cell receptor beta chain. Judged by its sample share, this clonotype qualifies as medium-sized (0.01 to 0.1%). The specificity of this receptor is unknown. Base qualities are not recorded, but no much larger clone differs from it by a single base. The CDR3 contains 14 residues, cysteine and phenylalanine counted. The kept DNA is CDR3 alone, 42 bases in frame from the first base. Based on the germline V gene, the CDR1 and CDR2 sequences are MNHNS and SASEGT. Unmatched junction bases come to 10, with V trimmed by 11 bases and J by 2 bases. This entry comes from a study of glioma-infiltrating T cells (dated by TCRdb to about 2016). Background for the entire study: Glioma tissue, non-neoplastic brain tissue and matched peripheral blood mononuclear cells were used as sources from which TCR alpha- and beta-chain repertoires were sequenced. To gauge divergence between tissue and blood T-cell populations, every tissue-infiltrating repertoire was compared against the peripheral blood repertoire from the same patient. The paired cohort was made up of three low-grade glioma patients, several primary glioblastoma patients and three non-glioma patients who contributed non-neoplastic brain tissue. Points the paper makes about the study in general: Group comparisons were based on small numbers of patients: three non-neoplastic, three low-grade glioma and several glioblastoma patients. Tissue and blood shared very few CDR3 sequences, a result attributed to high CDR3 diversity and limited sampling. In non-neoplastic patients, VJ-independent divergence between tissue and blood fell below expectation, whereas in all gliomas, and especially in low-grade gliomas, the divergence rose above expectation.

TCR alpha and beta CDR3 regions were amplified with the iRepertoire nested amplicon-rescue multiplex PCR (arm-PCR) platform from RNA. One-step reverse transcription and amplification used roughly 100-400 ng of tissue mRNA or PBMC total RNA as input. Following bead purification, Illumina adapters were added through a secondary multiplex PCR, and the libraries were then gel-purified between 200 and 400 bp. Libraries carried internal 6-nucleotide barcodes used for demultiplexing. Sequencing of the libraries was done on an Illumina MiSeq using 2x220 or 2x250 nucleotide paired-end reads. Per the authors' processing: FLASH 1.2.11 was used to merge paired reads, and BWA-MEM then aligned the reads to the GRCh37 human genome before TRA and TRB reads were extracted. V and J assignment used an IMGT-derived reference of cassette sequences and CDR3 motifs that included pseudogenes. Reads were translated in three frames, and productive CDR3s were defined by a C…FGXG motif without stop codons. Clonotypes were defined as unique combinations of V-J cassette pair and CDR3 amino acid sequence. Hamming distance filtering was applied to reads, with thresholds set by the sequence error rate of each sample in mapped regions. TCRdb trimmed public reads at Q25 via fastp, called clones via MiXCR and kept in-frame beta chains. Rows are unified per CDR3 protein, each entry keeping the most common DNA and genes. V and J calls and clone size were set by TCRdb, not the authors. The sample yields some 4,300 distinct CDR3 sequences; roughly a quarter were counted once. The ten largest clones capture 8.5% to 10% of the sample.

The sequence was obtained from a human donor with low-grade glioma or glioblastoma, undergoing nonglioma brain surgery, or in good health (not recorded which). The sample comprised glioma tissue, nonneoplastic brain tissue, or PBMCs (not recorded which). The rearrangement joined TRBV6-1 to TRBJ2-7, with 9 bases in between that match TRBD1. The DNA is as follows: TGTGCCGTCCGGGACAGGGAATTCCCCTACGAGCAGTACTTC. Its amino acids are CAVRDREFPYEQYF.